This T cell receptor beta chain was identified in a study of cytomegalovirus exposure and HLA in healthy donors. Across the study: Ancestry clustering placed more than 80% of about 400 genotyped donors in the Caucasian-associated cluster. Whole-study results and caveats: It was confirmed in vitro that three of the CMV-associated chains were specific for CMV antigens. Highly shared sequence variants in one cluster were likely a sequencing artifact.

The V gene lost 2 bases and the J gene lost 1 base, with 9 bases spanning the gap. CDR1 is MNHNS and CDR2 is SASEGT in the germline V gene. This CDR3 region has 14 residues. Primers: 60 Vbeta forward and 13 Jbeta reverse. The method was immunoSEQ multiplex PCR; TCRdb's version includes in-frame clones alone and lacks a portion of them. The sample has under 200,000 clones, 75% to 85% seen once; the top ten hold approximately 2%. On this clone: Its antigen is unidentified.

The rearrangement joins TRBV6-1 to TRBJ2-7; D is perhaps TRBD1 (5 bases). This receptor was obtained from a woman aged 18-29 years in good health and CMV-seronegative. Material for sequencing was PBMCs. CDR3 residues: CASSERGPSYEQYF. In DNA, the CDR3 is TGTGCCAGCAGTGAAAGGGGTCCTTCCTACGAGCAGTACTTC.